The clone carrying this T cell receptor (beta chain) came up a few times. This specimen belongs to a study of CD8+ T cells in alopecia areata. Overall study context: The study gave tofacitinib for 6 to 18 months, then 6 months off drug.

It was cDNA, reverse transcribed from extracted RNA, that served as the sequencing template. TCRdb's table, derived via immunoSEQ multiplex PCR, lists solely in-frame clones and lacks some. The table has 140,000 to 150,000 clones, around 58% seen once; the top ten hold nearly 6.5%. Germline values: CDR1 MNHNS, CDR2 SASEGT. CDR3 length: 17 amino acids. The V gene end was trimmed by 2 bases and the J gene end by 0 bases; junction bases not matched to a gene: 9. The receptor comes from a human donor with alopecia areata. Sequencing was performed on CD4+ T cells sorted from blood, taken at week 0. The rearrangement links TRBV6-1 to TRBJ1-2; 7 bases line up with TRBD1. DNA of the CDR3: TGTGCCAGCAGTGAAAGGGCCAGGGGGAGGACTAACTATGGCTACACCTTC. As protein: CASSERARGRTNYGYTF.